A single sample gave rise to the 7 T cell receptor beta chains below, sequenced in a study of blood T cell repertoires in COVID-19. Libraries were prepared by immunoSEQ multiplex PCR; TCRdb keeps only in-frame clonotypes and omits some of them. The sample shows about 240,000 clones, approximately 85% of them seen only once. The sequenced sample consisted of peripheral blood. The source of these receptors is a man aged 80 or over with acute or convalescent COVID-19.

The chain has TRBV3-1 (or the pseudogene TRBV3-2) and TRBJ1-1, with a tentative D call TRBD1 (6 bases). The V gene's germline CDR1 is LGHDT and CDR2 YNNKEL (reference sequence). The ends were cut back, 0 bases at V and 3 bases at J, with 14 bases in the middle. The CDR3 length is 16 residues. The CDR3 region has the DNA TGTGCCAGCAGCCAAGAGGGGGCGGATTGGCACACTGAAGCTTTCTTT. Translated: CASSQEGADWHTEAFF.

V and J are TRBV6-5 and TRBJ1-1; 7 bases are a match to TRBD1. This CDR3 region has 13 residues. Germline V gene data show CDR1 as MNHEY and CDR2 as SVGAGI. The V gene end was trimmed by 7 bases and the J gene end by 6 bases; junction bases not matched to a gene: 8. CDR3 bases: TGTGCCAGCAACCACAGGGGAGGACCTGAAGCTTTCTTT. Protein product: CASNHRGGPEAFF.

The rearrangement uses TRBV3-1 (or the pseudogene TRBV3-2) and TRBJ1-1; D is ambiguous. Per the germline V gene, CDR1 is LGHDT and CDR2 is YNNKEL (reference sequence). The CDR3 has 11 amino acids. V lost 4 bases and J 7 bases, leaving 7 bases between the germline ends. The CDR3 spells CASSLTSEAFF. The DNA of the CDR3 is TGTGCCAGCAGCCTTACGAGTGAAGCTTTCTTT.

V is TRBV12-3 or TRBV12-4 and J is TRBJ1-2; TRBD1 matches 9 bases. V dropped 6 bases and J dropped 2; count of bases not matched to a gene: 1. The CDR3 has 13 amino acids. The CDR3: CASSGTGNYGYTF. The CDR3 nucleotides are TGTGCCAGCAGCGGGACAGGGAACTATGGCTACACCTTC.

This chain joins TRBV5-5 and TRBJ1-5; TRBD1 matches 7 bases. Losses at the gene ends were 0 bases for V and 6 bases for J; bases not matched to a gene: 6. This CDR3 is 15 amino acids long. Germline V gene sequence: CDR1 SGHKS, CDR2 YYEKEE (reference sequence). The CDR3 sequence: CASSLVAGGLQPQHF. The CDR3 DNA reads as TGTGCCAGCAGCTTGGTGGCAGGGGGTCTTCAGCCCCAGCATTTT.

This sequence joins TRBV7-2 and TRBJ1-1; tentatively, D is TRBD1 (6 bases). Germline lookup yields CDR1 SGHTA and CDR2 FQGNSA. V was pared by 6 bases and J by 6 bases, with 14 bases between. This CDR3 is 13 amino acids long. Here the CDR3 reads CASRPTGFAEAFF. The CDR3 coding sequence is TGTGCCAGCAGGCCTACAGGGTTCGCTGAAGCTTTCTTT.

The rearrangement joins TRBV7-2 to TRBJ1-1, with unresolved D. The CDR3 consists of 11 residues. The germline V gene encodes CDR1 SGHTA and CDR2 FQGNSA. The V end lost 5 bases, the J end lost 7 bases, and 8 bases lay between the germline ends. The CDR3 reads CASSAGGEAFF. The CDR3 DNA sequence: TGTGCCAGCAGCGCGGGCGGTGAAGCTTTCTTT.